These 32 T cell receptor beta chains were sequenced from one sample in a study of tumor and adjacent non-tumor tissue in lung cancer. TCRbeta libraries were built with three rounds of nested PCR, modified from ARM-PCR. TCRdb called the multiplex PCR reads again in MiXCR, with one record for every CDR3 protein. The table shows 40,000 to 45,000 distinct CDR3 sequences, with approximately 61% occurring only once. The template was RNA from unsorted bulk tissue. The normal lung tissue was taken more than 3 cm from the tumor edge. The source material was distant non-tumor lung tissue. Receptors originate from a man between 50 and 59 years old with non-small cell lung cancer.

A word on this clonotype: A much larger clone lies one base from this, so it may be a read error. V and J are TRBV28 and TRBJ2-1, with unresolved D. V lost 5 bases and J lost 8, with 7 bases in between. The CDR3 totals 11 residues. Per the germline V gene, CDR1 is MDHEN and CDR2 is SYDVKM. The CDR3 nucleotides read TGTGCCAGCAGTGCCTCCTATGAGCAGTTCTTC. Translated, it gives CASSASYEQFF.

This clonotype was counted a few times. One junction end does not reproduce the germline sequence, and a read error may be involved. V gene TRBV5-1 combines with J gene TRBJ2-1; 13 positions match TRBD2. The CDR3 runs to 17 residues. Germline CDR1 and CDR2: SGHRS and YFSETQ. CDR3 region: CASSLGLAGEGGNVQFF. For the CDR3, the DNA is TGTGCCAGCAGCCTCGGACTAGCGGGAGAAGGAGGCAATGTGCAGTTCTTC. Full variable domain (rest looked up from reference TRBV5-1 and TRBJ2-1): KAGVTQTPRYLIKTRGQQVTLSCSPISGHRSVSWYQQTPGQGLQFLFEYFSETQRNKGNFPGRFSGRQFSNSRSEMNVSTLELGDSALYLCASSLGLAGEGGNVQFFGPGTRLTVL.

With regard to this clonotype: A read error is possible here, since a much larger clone lies one base away. The rearrangement links TRBV5-4 to TRBJ2-5; 7 bases agree with TRBD1. The V gene's germline CDR1 is SGHNT and CDR2 YYREEE (reference sequence). The CDR3 runs to 13 residues. V shed 4 bases and J 4 bases; nucleotides not matched to a gene: 4. The CDR3 protein is CASSRDSRETQYF. The CDR3 DNA is TGTGCCAGCAGCCGGGACAGCCGAGAGACCCAGTACTTC.

This clonotype has only a few counts. This sequence may be a read error, since a much larger clone differs from it by one base. The chain uses TRBV12-3 or TRBV12-4 and TRBJ2-5; TRBD2 matches 11 bases. The CDR3 runs 15 residues. CDR3 in DNA: TGTGTCAGCAGTTTCTTAGCGGGGGGGGAGGAGCCCCAGTACTTC. This codes for CVSSFLAGGEEPQYF.

This clonotype has more than one count but fewer than ten. The chain combines TRBV5-6 with TRBJ1-5; TRBD1 aligns across 12 bases. The germline V gene has CDR1 SGHDT and CDR2 YYEEEE. CDR3 length: 18 amino acids. With V trimmed by 3 bases and J by 1 base, 8 bases remained unmatched. CDR3 DNA: TGTGCCAGCAGCTGGGGACAGGGGGCAGTGAACAGCAATCAGCCCCAGCATTTT. Amino acid sequence: CASSWGQGAVNSNQPQHF.

About this clonotype itself: A read error is likely, as this CDR3 ends without the conserved phenylalanine or tryptophan. J is TRBJ1-1 and V is TRBV11-1; 10 nucleotides agree with TRBD1. The length of the CDR3 is 13 residues. The V segment lost 10 bases and the J segment 7 bases; nucleotides outside the gene matches: 9. Germline CDR1 and CDR2: SGHAT and FQDESV (reference sequence). The CDR3 DNA reads as TGTGCCAACAACCCCGGGACAGGGGATGAAGCTTTCTAT. Its protein is CANNPGTGDEAFY.

This clonotype was seen a single time. One junction end disagrees with the germline gene, perhaps due to a read error. The V gene is TRBV10-3, the J gene TRBJ2-5; D ambiguous. The V gene's germline CDR1 is ENHRY and CDR2 SYGVKD. This CDR3 is 15 amino acids long. CDR3 sequence: CDITETLPPQETPYF. The CDR3, as DNA: TGTGACATCACTGAGACCCTTCCGCCCCAAGAGACCCCGTACTTC.

The chain carries TRBV7-9 and TRBJ2-6, with TRBD1 matching over 8 bases. The CDR3 covers 21 residues. Looked up from germline, CDR1 is SEHNR and CDR2 is FQNEAQ (reference sequence). V was clipped by 2 bases and J by 2 bases; unmatched bases: 17. The CDR3 region has the DNA TGTGCCAGCAGCTTAAAGGTCCCCCGGACAGGGTTAGACCCTGGGGCCAACGTCCTGACTTTC. Protein product: CASSLKVPRTGLDPGANVLTF.

This clonotype has ten or more counts. The chain recombines TRBV30 with TRBJ2-2; a weak D match, TRBD1 (5 bases). CDR3 length: 12 residues. Trimming took off 7 bases at V and 3 bases at J, with 9 bases between the two ends. Germline CDR1 is GTSNPN and CDR2 is SVGIG (reference sequence). The CDR3 DNA reads TGTGCCTCTGACAGATACACCGGGGAGCTGTTTTTT. Protein: CASDRYTGELFF.

Concerning this clonotype itself: Its ends do not fully match the called genes, so a read error is possible. This chain connects TRBV9 to TRBJ2-3, with D uncertain. The CDR3 is 14 amino acids. CDR1 is SGDLS and CDR2 is YYNGEE in the germline V gene. The CDR3 reads CASSVARSTDSQYF. CDR3 bases: TGTGCCAGCAGCGTAGCTCGAAGCACAGATTCGCAGTATTTT.

As regards this clonotype: The CDR3 end shows no conserved phenylalanine or tryptophan, and so a read error is likely. The chain is built from TRBV20-1 and TRBJ2-3; a weak D match, TRBD2 (6 bases). Germline V gene data show CDR1 as DFQATT and CDR2 as SNEGSKA (reference sequence). V was shortened by 8 bases and J by 0 bases, with 12 bases between the two germline ends. There are 13 residues in the CDR3. As DNA, the CDR3 is TGCAGTTTTGGAAGCGGGAGCACAGATACGCAGTATTAT. Its translation: CSFGSGSTDTQYY.

Remarks on this clonotype: An end of the junction differs from the germline gene, which may be a read error. The chain links TRBV6-6 to TRBJ1-1, with D possibly TRBD1 on 5 matching bases. CDR1 is MNHNY and CDR2 is SVGAGI in the germline V gene (reference sequence). The CDR3 loop spans 15 amino acids. The CDR3 DNA sequence: TGTGCCAGCAGTTACATGGGGCACCGGAACATTGAAGCTTTCTTT. Protein sequence: CASSYMGHRNIEAFF.

For this clonotype: This may arise from a read error, as a much more abundant clone is one base away. No conserved phenylalanine or tryptophan ends this CDR3, so it is likely a read error. The V and J genes are TRBV6-1 and TRBJ2-3; D not certain. CDR1 MNHNS and CDR2 SASEGT come from the germline V gene. Trimming removed 4 bases at V and 1 base at J, with 6 bases between. This CDR3 contains 13 residues. DNA of the CDR3: TGTGCCAGCAGTGCCAAAGGCACAGATACGCAGTATCTT. This encodes CASSAKGTDTQYL.

This clonotype was counted many times. CDR3 loop: CASSDGGAYYGYTF. CDR3 nucleotides: TGTGCCAGCAGCGATGGAGGGGCGTACTATGGCTACACCTTC. This chain links TRBV7-9 with TRBJ1-2; D might be TRBD1 (5 bases). Germline V gives CDR1 SEHNR, CDR2 FQNEAQ (reference sequence). Deletions cut 5 bases from V and 3 bases from J, with 13 bases between. CDR3 size: 14 residues.

For this clonotype: At one end, the junction sequence differs from germline, possibly due to a read error. The chain is built from TRBV11-2 and TRBJ2-2; D is perhaps TRBD2 (5 bases). Germline V gene sequence: CDR1 SGHAT, CDR2 FQNNGV. There are 17 residues in the CDR3. In DNA form, the CDR3 reads TGTGCCAGCAGCTTACGCCAAGGCGACGCGAGGACTGGGGAATTGCTTTTT. Translated: CASSLRQGDARTGELLF.

This chain links TRBV28 with TRBJ2-6, with D perhaps TRBD2 (5 bases). This CDR3 is 16 amino acids long. With 2 bases removed from V and 0 bases from J, the gap between germline ends came to 8 bases. CDR1 and CDR2 (germline): MDHEN, SYDVKM. CDR3 sequence (DNA): TGTGCCAGCAGTTTAGGACTGGTCTCTGGGGCCAACGTCCTGACTTTC. Protein: CASSLGLVSGANVLTF.

Worth noting for this clonotype: A read error may be the cause here, since a much bigger clone is one base away. The chain recombines TRBV21-1 with TRBJ2-7. TRBV21-1 is noted as a pseudogene. The CDR3 contains 11 residues. The CDR3 region is CVSSKNHEQYF. In DNA, the CDR3 is TGTGTCAGCAGCAAAAACCACGAGCAGTACTTC.

This clonotype was seen at least ten times. The rearrangement joins TRBV28 to TRBJ1-1, with 9 positions matching TRBD1. CDR1 is MDHEN, CDR2 SYDVKM, per germline. The CDR3 totals 16 residues. V was pared by 6 bases and J by 3 bases, with 11 bases of the junction left unmatched. The CDR3, as DNA: TGTGCCAGCAGGGTTCTCCCTGGGACAGGGTACACTGAAGCTTTCTTT. Translation gives CASRVLPGTGYTEAFF.

Concerning this clonotype: This CDR3 fails to terminate in the conserved phenylalanine or tryptophan, so it likely reflects a read error. This sequence joins TRBV11-2 and TRBJ2-3; TRBD1 matches 8 bases. CDR1 is SGHAT, CDR2 FQNNGV, per germline. This CDR3 is built from 16 residues. V shed 6 bases, J shed 0 bases, and the junction held 8 bases outside the gene matches. CDR3 residues: CASSHQGAYSTDTQYL. The CDR3 nucleotides read TGTGCCAGCAGTCATCAGGGGGCGTATAGCACAGATACGCAGTATCTT.

The V and J genes are TRBV2 and TRBJ2-5; weak D call: TRBD2 (6 bases). V was clipped by 3 bases and J by 4 bases, with 12 bases between them. The CDR3 has 14 amino acids. CDR1 is SNHLY, CDR2 FYNNEI, per germline. CDR3 residues: CASSDLEGRETQYF. The CDR3 nucleotides are TGTGCCAGCAGTGATTTGGAGGGCCGAGAGACCCAGTACTTC.

This clonotype has only one observation. A much larger clone differs by one base, so this may be a read error. The V call is TRBV11-2, the J call TRBJ2-1; 11 nucleotides align to TRBD1. With 3 bases clipped from V and 7 bases from J, the junction kept 5 bases outside the gene matches. The germline CDR1 and CDR2 sequences are SGHAT and FQNNGV. The CDR3 runs 15 residues. The chain's CDR3 is CASSLGQGGGNEQFF. CDR3 nucleotide sequence: TGTGCCAGCAGCTTGGGACAGGGGGGGGGTAATGAGCAGTTCTTC.

This clonotype was counted at least ten times. This chain connects TRBV10-3 to TRBJ1-2; maybe TRBD1 (6 bases). The CDR3 sequence is 19 residues long. The V end lost 5 bases, the J end lost 1 base, and 26 bases lay between the germline ends. Germline V CDR1 and CDR2: ENHRY, SYGVKD. The CDR3 is CAISQDRGRRELHNYGYTF. The CDR3 coding sequence is TGTGCCATCAGTCAAGACCGGGGGCGGCGCGAACTTCATAACTATGGCTACACCTTC.

As to this clonotype: The junction shows a germline mismatch at one end, possibly a read error. The CDR3 DNA is TGTGCCAGCAGGAACAGCTGGCGAGGCAATGAACAGTTCTTC. Its protein is CASRNSWRGNEQFF. The chain is built from TRBV6-6 and TRBJ2-1; D gene uncertain. Germline CDR1 is MNHNY and CDR2 is SVGAGI (reference sequence). The CDR3 is made up of 14 amino acids.

This clonotype was detected only once. V gene TRBV7-9 combines with J gene TRBJ2-1; 9 bases line up with TRBD2. Germline V gene data show CDR1 as SEHNR and CDR2 as FQNEAQ (reference sequence). V gave up 6 bases and J gave up 4 bases; unmatched junction bases: 10. The CDR3 is 16 residues long. The CDR3 bases are TGTGCCAGCAGTCGGAATCTGACTAGCGGATACAATGAGCAGTTCTTC. It codes for CASSRNLTSGYNEQFF.

Comments on this clonotype: A read error may account for a junction end that differs from germline. The CDR3 sequence: CASSRDRGFPYEQCF. For the CDR3, the DNA is TGTGCCAGCAGTCGGGACAGGGGTTTCCCCTACGAGCAGTGCTTC. The V call is TRBV11-1, the J call TRBJ2-7, with 10 bases lining up with TRBD1. CDR1 is SGHAT and CDR2 is FQDESV in the germline V gene (reference sequence). This CDR3 contains 15 residues.

This clonotype appeared many times. This chain links TRBV6-1 with TRBJ2-3; maybe TRBD1 (5 bases). Trimming removed 10 bases from V and 1 base from J, with 9 bases in between. The CDR3 is 12 amino acids. Germline V CDR1 and CDR2: MNHNS, SASEGT. The CDR3 here is CATLGGTDTQYF. The CDR3 DNA reads as TGTGCCACCCTAGGGGGCACAGATACGCAGTATTTT.

Points on this clonotype: This could be a read error, since a much larger clone is one nucleotide away. The V call is TRBV11-2, the J call TRBJ1-6; TRBD1 is a possible D gene (6 bases). The germline V and J ends were trimmed by 8 bases and 6 bases, with 23 bases remaining between them. This CDR3 spans 17 amino acids. Per germline, CDR1 SGHAT and CDR2 FQNNGV. CDR3 nucleotide sequence: TGTGCCAGCGGCAGAGAGGGGGGGGACCCCGTTAATTCACCCCTCCACTTT. Amino acid sequence: CASGREGGDPVNSPLHF.

The chain is built from TRBV29-1 and TRBJ1-1, with 7 positions matching TRBD1. Germline CDR1 is SQVTM and CDR2 is ANQGSEA. This CDR3 is built from 12 residues. CDR3 sequence: CRSGQMDTEAFF. CDR3 coding DNA: TGCAGATCGGGACAGATGGACACTGAAGCTTTCTTT.

As regards this clonotype: One end of the junction varies from germline; a read error may be responsible. J is TRBJ1-2 and V is TRBV6-1; D perhaps matches TRBD1 (6 bases). The CDR3 is 14 amino acids. Germline V gene sequence: CDR1 MNHNS, CDR2 SASEGT. The CDR3 sequence is CASGGGGPNYGYTF. The CDR3 DNA reads TGCGCCAGCGGAGGGGGGGGACCTAACTATGGCTACACCTTC.

Of note for this clonotype: At one boundary the junction diverges from the germline segment, which might be a read error. The V call is TRBV29-1, the J call TRBJ2-1; a possible D gene is TRBD2 (6 bases). Germline V gives CDR1 SQVTM, CDR2 ANQGSEA. The CDR3 loop spans 14 amino acids. CDR3 DNA: TGCAGCGTTCCTAGCGAGACCCTCTACATTGAGCAGTTCTTC. Amino acids: CSVPSETLYIEQFF.

Remarks on this clonotype: The junction differs from germline at one of its ends, possibly a read error. The chain couples TRBV10-3 to TRBJ1-6; perhaps TRBD1 as D (5 bases). The CDR3 covers 13 residues. The germline CDR1 and CDR2 sequences are ENHRY and SYGVKD. CDR3 in DNA: TGTGCCATCAGCCGGGACGAGAATTCACCCCTCCAGTTT. It is translated as CAISRDENSPLQF.

Comment on this clonotype: Germline and junction disagree at one end, which may indicate a read error. The chain has TRBV6-5 and TRBJ2-3; D may be TRBD1 (6 bases). The CDR3 sequence is 14 residues long. CDR1 is MNHEY, CDR2 SVGAGI, per germline. The CDR3 nucleotides are TGTGCCAGCAGTTACTACGAGGGGGATGATACGCAGTGTTTT. Translated: CASSYYEGDDTQCF.